This T cell receptor (beta chain) was observed in a study of T cell responses to AZD1222 COVID-19 vaccine (dated by TCRdb to about 2021). Background for the entire study: AZD1222 recipients given second doses at about 4 weeks or at about 12 weeks were pooled, since spike-specific TCR depth and breadth were not found to differ between the two schedules. A total of 233 trial participants underwent TCR sequencing, of whom about 210 received two doses of AZD1222 and about 25 received two doses of the MenACWY control vaccine. Enrollment into the trials was organized by age into subgroups of 18-55, 56-69 and 70-plus years, and those subgroups contained around 150, 28 and 57 TCR-sequenced participants, respectively.

Sample time point, as interpreted from the label and publication: baseline before first vaccination. Samples from vaccinated people were obtained from the UK trials COV001 and COV002, which included a single-blind randomized controlled phase 2/3 trial of AZD1222 (ChAdOx1 nCoV-19) in healthy adults. Trial participant PBMC samples were collected at day 0 and day 28 after the second dose for TCRbeta chain sequencing. Results and caveats for the whole study, not just this receptor: The 56-69-year group was small, and its depth increase did not reach significance, likely because of low power. Most participants were white British and females outnumbered males, and the authors suggested that clonal diversity may have been underestimated. Reportedly, close to half of the unique spike-specific TCRs recognized epitopes lying outside the regions that are mutated in the B.1.351 and B.1.1.7 variants. Because no day 14 peak-response samples were available, the repertoires could be characterized only after the peak T cell response. After two AZD1222 doses, both the breadth and the depth of spike-specific TCRs were significantly higher than at day 0 and than in MenACWY recipients. CD4 TCRs associated with the vaccine covered the entire spike protein, and the dominant responses were in regions 160-218 and 743-854. Conclusions about previously exposed vaccinees were limited because only five to seven AZD1222 recipients were SARS-CoV-2 seropositive at baseline.

The CDR3 regions of human TCRbeta chains were subjected to immunosequencing. Concerning the study's data processing: TCRs in the repertoires were matched against a reference library of SARS-CoV-2-specific TCRs that had been generated with the MIRA antigen-specificity platform. Breadth meant the fraction of unique TCRs that were SARS-CoV-2-associated, whereas depth meant the fraction of total T cells that were SARS-CoV-2-associated. Using the MIRA data, every spike-specific TCR was mapped to the spike region that the TCR reacted to and assigned to either a CD4 or a CD8 class. Log10-transformed breadth and depth values were compared by one-way ANOVA with Sidak's multiple comparisons tests. TCRdb limited this immuneACCESS table to in-frame rearrangements with V and J called. A share of clones is missing; checked studies link under half to unresolved V genes, and the rest is unexplained. Clone size and the V and J calls come from that table; the DNA yielded D and trimming. The sample includes about 110,000 clones, with around 90% observed a single time. The ten largest clones capture over 6.5% of the sample.

Comments on this clone: The specificity of this receptor is unknown. Base qualities are not at hand, and no much larger clone is one base apart.

The TCR was taken from an adult in good health. Sequencing was performed on peripheral blood, taken on day 0 of AZD1222 vaccination.

The DNA sequence follows: TGTGCCCGAGGGGCTAGTTGGGATACGCAGTATTTT. Translated, this gives CARGASWDTQYF. In this chain, TRBV5-3 is recombined with TRBJ2-3; the D gene could be either TRBD1 or TRBD2, each agreeing at 5 bases. TRBV5-3 is sorted into the ORF group, with uncertain function. Measured from the cysteine to the phenylalanine, the CDR3 is 12 residues long. Kept here is only the CDR3 DNA, which spans 36 bases and is read in frame from base 1. The V end loses 10 bases and the J end loses 6 bases, and a stretch of 15 bases separates them.